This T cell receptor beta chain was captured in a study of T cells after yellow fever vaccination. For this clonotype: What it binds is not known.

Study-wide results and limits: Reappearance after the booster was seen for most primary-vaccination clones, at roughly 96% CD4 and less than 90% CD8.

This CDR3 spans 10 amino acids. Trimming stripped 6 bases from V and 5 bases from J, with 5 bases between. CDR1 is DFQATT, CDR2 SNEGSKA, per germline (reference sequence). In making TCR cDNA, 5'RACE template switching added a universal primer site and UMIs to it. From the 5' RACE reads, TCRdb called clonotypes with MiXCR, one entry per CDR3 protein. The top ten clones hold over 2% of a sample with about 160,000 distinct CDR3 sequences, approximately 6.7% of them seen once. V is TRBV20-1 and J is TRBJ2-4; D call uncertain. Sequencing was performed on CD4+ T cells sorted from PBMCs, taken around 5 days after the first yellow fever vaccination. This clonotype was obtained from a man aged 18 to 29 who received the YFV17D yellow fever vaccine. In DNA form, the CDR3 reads TGCAGTGCACCTCAAAACATTCAGTACTTC. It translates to CSAPQNIQYF.